The source of this TCR beta chain is a study of CD8 T cells in Susac syndrome. Sequencing of TCR beta, carried out with a high-throughput approach, was applied to CD8+ and CD4+ T cells from the blood. TEMRA cells were FACS-enriched and CD8+ and CD4+ T cells negatively isolated. Reverse transcription of roughly 0.5 to 1 ug RNA was carried out with random hexamers. The TCR beta CDR3 was amplified by immunoSEQ multiplex PCR across 54 Vbeta, 13 Jbeta. Each CDR3 protein gets one entry after TCRdb re-called the immunoSEQ multiplex PCR reads with MiXCR. The sample carries about 130,000 distinct CDR3 sequences, approximately 90% recorded once. The sequenced material came from CD8+ T cells from PBMCs. The receptor was isolated from a human donor with multiple sclerosis.

CDR3 nucleotides: TGTGCCAGCAGTTTATCGGGCGCATTGGGGGCAGATACGCAGTATTTT. Residues: CASSLSGALGADTQYF. This rearrangement joins TRBV27 to TRBJ2-3, with D perhaps TRBD1 or TRBD2 (5 bases each). V was pared by 0 bases and J by 4 bases, with 14 bases between. CDR1 is MNHEY and CDR2 is SMNVEV in the germline V gene (reference sequence). The CDR3 has 16 amino acids.